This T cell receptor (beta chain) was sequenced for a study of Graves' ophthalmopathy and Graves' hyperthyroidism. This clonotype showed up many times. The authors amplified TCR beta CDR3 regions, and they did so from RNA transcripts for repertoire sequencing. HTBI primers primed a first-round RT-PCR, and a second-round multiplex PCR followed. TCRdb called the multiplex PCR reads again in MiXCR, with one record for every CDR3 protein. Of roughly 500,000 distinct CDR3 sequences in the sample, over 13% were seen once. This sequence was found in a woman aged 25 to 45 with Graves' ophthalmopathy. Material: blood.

CDR3 protein: CASSKDRNMNTEAFF. The DNA of the CDR3 is TGTGCCAGCAGCAAAGACAGAAACATGAACACTGAAGCTTTCTTT. This sequence joins TRBV2 and TRBJ1-1, with D perhaps matching TRBD1 (5 bases). This CDR3 has 15 amino acids. Deletions cut 6 bases from V and 0 bases from J, with 14 bases between. Germline CDR1 is SNHLY and CDR2 is FYNNEI. The full variable domain, rest sourced from reference TRBV2 and TRBJ1-1, is EPEVTQTPSHQVTQMGQEVILRCVPISNHLYFYWYRQILGQKVEFLVSFYNNEISEKSEIFDDQFSVERPDGSNFTLKIRSTKLEDSAMYFCASSKDRNMNTEAFFGQGTRLTVV.